This T cell receptor beta chain came from a study of T cells in Graves' hyperthyroidism and ophthalmopathy. RNA transcripts provided the source from which TCR beta CDR3 regions were amplified. Researchers ran a first-round RT-PCR on the TCR CDR3 using the HTBI primer set. TCRdb re-derived calls from the multiplex PCR reads in MiXCR, one entry per CDR3 protein. The profile covers some 380,000 distinct CDR3 sequences, with approximately 15% appearing a single time and more than 20% taken by the ten largest. The hyperthyroidism was newly diagnosed and had lasted under 2 months; the patients were aged 18 to 65. Uncontrolled infection, other autoimmune disease, pregnancy or lactation barred patients from enrollment. Comments on this clonotype: Antigen unknown.

The CDR3 spans 15 residues. Trimming removed 1 base from V and 0 bases from J, with 7 bases in between. Per germline, CDR1 SGHKS and CDR2 YYEKEE (reference sequence). Study findings and constraints: Ophthalmopathy cases were set apart from stable hyperthyroidism by a 13 V-J model. The model anticipated ophthalmopathy a median about six months pre-onset.

The sample consisted of blood. This TCR was recovered from a man aged 25-45 years with Graves' hyperthyroidism that later progressed to Graves' ophthalmopathy. J is TRBJ2-2 and V is TRBV5-5; D gene ambiguous. CDR3: CASSLWQSNTGELFF. The CDR3 DNA reads TGTGCCAGCAGCTTGTGGCAATCGAACACCGGGGAGCTGTTTTTT.